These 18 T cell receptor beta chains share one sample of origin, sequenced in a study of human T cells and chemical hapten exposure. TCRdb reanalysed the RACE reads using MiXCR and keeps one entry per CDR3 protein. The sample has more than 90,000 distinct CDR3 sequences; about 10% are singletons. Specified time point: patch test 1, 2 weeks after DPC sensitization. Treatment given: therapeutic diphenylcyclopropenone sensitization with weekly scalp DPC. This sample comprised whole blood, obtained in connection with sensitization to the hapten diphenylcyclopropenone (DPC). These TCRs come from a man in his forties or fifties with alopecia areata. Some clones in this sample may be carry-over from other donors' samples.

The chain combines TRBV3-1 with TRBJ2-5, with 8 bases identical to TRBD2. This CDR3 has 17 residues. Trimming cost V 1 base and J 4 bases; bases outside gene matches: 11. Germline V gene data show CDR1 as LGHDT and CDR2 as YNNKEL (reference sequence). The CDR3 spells CASSQAGSGMDRETQYF. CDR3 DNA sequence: TGTGCCAGCAGCCAAGCAGGTAGCGGGATGGATCGAGAGACCCAGTACTTC.

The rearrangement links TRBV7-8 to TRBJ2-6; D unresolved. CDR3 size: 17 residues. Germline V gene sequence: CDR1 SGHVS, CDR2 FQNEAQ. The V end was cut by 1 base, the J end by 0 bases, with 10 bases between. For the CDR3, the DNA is TGTGCCAGCAGCTTAGATTTCAATCCCTCTGGGGCCAACGTCCTGACTTTC. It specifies CASSLDFNPSGANVLTF.

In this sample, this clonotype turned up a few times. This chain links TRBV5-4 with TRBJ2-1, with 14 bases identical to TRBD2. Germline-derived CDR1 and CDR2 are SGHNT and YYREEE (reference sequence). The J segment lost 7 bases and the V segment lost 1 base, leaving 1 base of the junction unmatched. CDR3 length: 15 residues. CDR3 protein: CASSLRTSGRNEQFF. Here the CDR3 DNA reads TGTGCCAGCAGCTTGCGGACTAGCGGGAGGAATGAGCAGTTCTTC.

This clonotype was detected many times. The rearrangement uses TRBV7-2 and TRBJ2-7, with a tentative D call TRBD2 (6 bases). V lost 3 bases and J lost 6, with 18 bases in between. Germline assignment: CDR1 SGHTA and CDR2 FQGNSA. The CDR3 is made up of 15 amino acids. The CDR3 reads CASSFSGIEVGEQYV. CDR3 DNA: TGTGCCAGCAGCTTTAGCGGAATAGAGGTCGGCGAGCAGTACGTC.

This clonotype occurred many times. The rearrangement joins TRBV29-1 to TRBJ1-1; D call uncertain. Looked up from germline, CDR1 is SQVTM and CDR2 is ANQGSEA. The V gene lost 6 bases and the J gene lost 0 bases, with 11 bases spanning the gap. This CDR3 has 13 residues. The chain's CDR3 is CSVQTLVNTEAFF. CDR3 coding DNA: TGCAGCGTCCAGACTCTTGTGAACACTGAAGCTTTCTTT.

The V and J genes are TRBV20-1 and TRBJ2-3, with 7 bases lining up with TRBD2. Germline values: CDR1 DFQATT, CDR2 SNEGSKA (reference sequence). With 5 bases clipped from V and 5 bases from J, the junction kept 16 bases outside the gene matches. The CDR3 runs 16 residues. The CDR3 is CSASVVAGTMGDTQYF. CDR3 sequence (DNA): TGCAGTGCTTCAGTAGTAGCGGGTACAATGGGAGATACGCAGTATTTT.

In DNA form, the CDR3 reads TGTGCCAGCAGCGTCGGATATGAGCAGTTCTTC. Its translation: CASSVGYEQFF. The J gene is TRBJ2-1, the V gene TRBV7-3, with unresolved D. The V end was cut by 5 bases, the J end by 8 bases, with 7 bases between. Germline V CDR1 and CDR2: SGHTA, FQGTGA. The length of the CDR3 is 11 residues.

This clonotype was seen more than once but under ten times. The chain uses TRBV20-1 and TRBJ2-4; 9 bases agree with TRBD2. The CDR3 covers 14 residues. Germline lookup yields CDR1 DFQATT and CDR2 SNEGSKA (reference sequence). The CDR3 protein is CSEMTSGKINIQYF. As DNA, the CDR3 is TGCAGCGAGATGACTAGCGGCAAAATAAACATTCAGTACTTC.

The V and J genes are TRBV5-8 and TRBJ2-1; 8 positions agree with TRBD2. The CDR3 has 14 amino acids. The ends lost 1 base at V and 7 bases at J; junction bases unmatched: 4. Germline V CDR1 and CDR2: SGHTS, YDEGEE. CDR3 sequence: CASSLYAGGNEQFF. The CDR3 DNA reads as TGTGCCAGCAGCTTGTATGCGGGAGGTAATGAGCAGTTCTTC.

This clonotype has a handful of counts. CDR3 nucleotide sequence: TGTGCCAGCAGCTTATTTGGGCAGGAGGGCTACAATGAGCAGTTCTTC. Translation gives CASSLFGQEGYNEQFF. This chain links TRBV11-2 with TRBJ2-1; tentative D call: TRBD2 (6 bases). The CDR3 consists of 16 residues. CDR1 SGHAT and CDR2 FQNNGV come from the germline V gene. V was shortened by 2 bases and J by 3 bases, with 14 bases between the two germline ends.

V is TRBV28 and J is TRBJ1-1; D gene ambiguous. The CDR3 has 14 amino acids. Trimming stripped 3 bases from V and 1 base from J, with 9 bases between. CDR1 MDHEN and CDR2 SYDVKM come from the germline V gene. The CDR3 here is CASSLYGGNTEAFF. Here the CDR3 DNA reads TGTGCCAGCAGTTTGTACGGCGGGAACACTGAAGCTTTCTTT.

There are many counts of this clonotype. The CDR3 sequence is CASSPGQGNTEAFF. The CDR3 nucleotides are TGTGCCAGCTCACCCGGACAGGGTAACACTGAAGCTTTCTTT. This chain joins TRBV18 and TRBJ1-1, with 8 bases that match TRBD1. Trimming at V came to 3 bases and at J to 2 bases, leaving 2 bases not matched to a gene. CDR3 length: 14 amino acids. Germline V gives CDR1 KGHSH, CDR2 LQKENI.

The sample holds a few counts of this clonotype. This CDR3 reads CASSPEGTSYEQYV. The CDR3 nucleotides read TGCGCCAGCAGCCCGGAGGGGACTAGCTACGAGCAGTACGTC. The genes are TRBV5-1 and TRBJ2-7, with 8 nucleotides matching TRBD2. The length of the CDR3 is 14 residues. The germline gives CDR1 SGHRS, CDR2 YFSETQ. The J segment lost 3 bases and the V segment lost 4 bases, leaving 6 bases of the junction unmatched.

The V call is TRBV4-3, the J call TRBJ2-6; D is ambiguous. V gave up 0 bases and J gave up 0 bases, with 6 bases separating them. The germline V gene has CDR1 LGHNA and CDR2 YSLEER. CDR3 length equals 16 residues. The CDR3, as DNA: TGCGCCAGCAGCCAAGATAAAGCCTCTGGGGCCAACGTCCTGACTTTC. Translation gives CASSQDKASGANVLTF.

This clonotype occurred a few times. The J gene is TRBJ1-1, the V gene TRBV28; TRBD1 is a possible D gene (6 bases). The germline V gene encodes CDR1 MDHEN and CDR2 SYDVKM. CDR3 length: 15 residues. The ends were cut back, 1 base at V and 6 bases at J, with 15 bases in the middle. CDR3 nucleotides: TGTGCCAGCAGTTTATCAAACAGGGTTGTCTCTGAAGCTTTCTTT. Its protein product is CASSLSNRVVSEAFF.

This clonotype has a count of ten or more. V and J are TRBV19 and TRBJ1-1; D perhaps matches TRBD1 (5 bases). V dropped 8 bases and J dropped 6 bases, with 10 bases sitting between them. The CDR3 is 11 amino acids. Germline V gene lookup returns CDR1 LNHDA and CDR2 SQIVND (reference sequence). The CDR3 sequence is CASSQGAEAFF. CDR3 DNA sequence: TGTGCCAGTTCACAAGGGGCTGAAGCTTTCTTT.

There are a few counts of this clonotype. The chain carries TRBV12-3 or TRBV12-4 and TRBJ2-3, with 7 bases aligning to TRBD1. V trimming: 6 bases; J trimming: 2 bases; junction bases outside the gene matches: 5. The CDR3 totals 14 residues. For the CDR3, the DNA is TGTGCCAGCAGGCCAGGGGGTGTCACAGATACGCAGTATTTT. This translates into CASRPGGVTDTQYF.

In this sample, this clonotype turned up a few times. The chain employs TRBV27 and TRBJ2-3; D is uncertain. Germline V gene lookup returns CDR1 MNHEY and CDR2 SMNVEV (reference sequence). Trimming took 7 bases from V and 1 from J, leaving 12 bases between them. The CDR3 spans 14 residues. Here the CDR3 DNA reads TGTGCCAGCAACGCCGGCGGCCGCACAGATACGCAGTATTTT. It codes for CASNAGGRTDTQYF.